The 15 T cell receptor beta chains below all came from one sample that was sequenced in a study of blood T cell repertoires in COVID-19. The data were produced by immunoSEQ multiplex PCR, yet TCRdb's version contains in-frame clones alone and is incomplete. The sample holds about 160,000 clones, approximately 85% seen once. Material: peripheral blood. The origin of the receptors is a man in his forties with acute or convalescent COVID-19.

The genes are TRBV20-1 and TRBJ2-3; D perhaps matches TRBD2 (5 bases). Trimming left V 3 bases short and J 6 bases short, with 13 bases between. The CDR3 consists of 13 residues. From germline, CDR1 is DFQATT and CDR2 SNEGSKA (reference sequence). Written as DNA, the CDR3 is TGCAGTGCTAGTTACGAGGGTCCGGATACGCAGTATTTT. This codes for CSASYEGPDTQYF.

This clone was counted only a few times. The gene calls are TRBV6-5 and TRBJ1-5, with D perhaps TRBD1 (5 bases). Between the trimmed V and J ends, which lost 7 bases and 8 bases, there was a span of 18 bases. The CDR3 runs to 14 residues. Looked up from germline, CDR1 is MNHEY and CDR2 is SVGAGI. The CDR3 region is CASTLSGDQKPQHF. Here the CDR3 DNA reads TGTGCCAGCACCCTTTCGGGGGATCAGAAGCCCCAGCATTTT.

This clone was picked up a small number of times. In DNA, the CDR3 is TGTGCCAGCAGCTTGGTGAGATCTGAGACCCAGTACTTC. Its protein product is CASSLVRSETQYF. The chain recombines TRBV5-4 with TRBJ2-5; the D is unclear. The V end lost 0 bases, the J end lost 5 bases, and 8 bases lay between the germline ends. This CDR3 has 13 residues. CDR1 SGHNT and CDR2 YYREEE come from the germline V gene (reference sequence). Full variable domain (rest looked up from reference TRBV5-4 and TRBJ2-5): ETGVTQSPTHLIKTRGQQVTLRCSSQSGHNTVSWYQQALGQGPQFIFQYYREEENGRGNFPPRFSGLQFPNYSSELNVNALELDDSALYLCASSLVRSETQYFGPGTRLLVL.

The V call is TRBV5-4, the J call TRBJ1-6, with 7 bases that match TRBD1. There are 17 residues in the CDR3. CDR1 is SGHNT and CDR2 is YYREEE in the germline V gene (reference sequence). After removal of 4 bases from V and 0 bases from J, the junction contained 7 bases not matched to a gene. The CDR3 bases are TGTGCCAGCAGCCCGGGACAGACGCGCTCCTATAATTCACCCCTCCACTTT. Protein product: CASSPGQTRSYNSPLHF.

The genes are TRBV5-8 and TRBJ1-5, with D perhaps TRBD1 (5 bases). The V end was cut by 0 bases, the J end by 2 bases, with 12 bases between. Germline V gene data show CDR1 as SGHTS and CDR2 as YDEGEE. The CDR3 runs 16 residues. CDR3 loop: CASSLVVGRGNQPQHF. The CDR3 bases are TGTGCCAGCAGCTTGGTCGTAGGCAGGGGCAATCAGCCCCAGCATTTT.

This clone was seen a handful of times. The chain uses TRBV28 and TRBJ1-5; no clear D gene. The length of the CDR3 is 16 residues. Trimming shortened V by 5 bases and J by 5 bases, and 19 bases separated the two germline ends. CDR1 and CDR2 from the germline V gene are MDHEN and SYDVKM. The CDR3 DNA follows: TGTGCCAGCAGTCGACCCGGGGTTGAGGGTGATCAGCCCCAGCATTTT. This translates into CASSRPGVEGDQPQHF.

The chain uses TRBV6-5 and TRBJ2-7; 9 bases are shared with TRBD2. Germline CDR1 is MNHEY and CDR2 is SVGAGI. The trim removed 6 bases at V and 1 base at J, leaving 4 bases unmatched. The CDR3 is made up of 14 amino acids. CDR3 coding DNA: TGTGCCAGCAGCCGGAGCGGGGGGTCCTACGAGCAGTACTTC. Residues: CASSRSGGSYEQYF.

The chain couples TRBV30 to TRBJ1-1; no firm D call. The CDR3 is made up of 13 amino acids. V was cut by 2 bases and J by 4 bases, with 11 bases left in between. Per germline, CDR1 GTSNPN and CDR2 SVGIG (reference sequence). CDR3 nucleotide sequence: TGTGCCTGGAGTTTGAGCCTAAGCACTGAAGCTTTCTTT. Residues: CAWSLSLSTEAFF.

V gene TRBV28 combines with J gene TRBJ1-4; 8 bases are shared with TRBD1. Germline V gene lookup returns CDR1 MDHEN and CDR2 SYDVKM. The CDR3 is made up of 17 amino acids. J was trimmed by 4 bases and V by 2 bases; bases with no gene match: 9. CDR3 sequence reads: CASSLSGRDRLNEKLFF. Written as DNA, the CDR3 is TGTGCCAGCAGTTTAAGCGGCCGGGACAGGCTTAATGAAAAACTGTTTTTT.

This rearrangement joins TRBV24-1 to TRBJ2-5, with D perhaps TRBD1 (6 bases). The CDR3 sequence is 16 residues long. Germline-derived CDR1 and CDR2 are KGHDR and SFDVKD. V was shortened by 10 bases and J by 4 bases, with 24 bases between the two germline ends. This chain's CDR3 is CATSTGTSRIGETQYF. DNA for the CDR3: TGTGCCACAAGTACCGGGACAAGTCGGATCGGAGAGACCCAGTACTTC.

This clone was recorded once. The chain couples TRBV5-6 to TRBJ2-7; tentative D call: TRBD1 (6 bases). The germline CDR1 and CDR2 sequences are SGHDT and YYEEEE. This CDR3 spans 14 amino acids. Trimming took off 4 bases at V and 6 bases at J, with 17 bases between the two ends. The CDR3, as DNA: TGTGCCAGCAGCCTGGGGGCCGTTCTCGGCGAGCAGTACTTC. This encodes CASSLGAVLGEQYF.

The chain carries TRBV29-1 and TRBJ2-3; the D gene is possibly TRBD2 (5 bases). The CDR3 is 19 amino acids. The V gene's germline CDR1 is SQVTM and CDR2 ANQGSEA. With 0 bases removed from V and 2 bases from J, the gap between germline ends came to 24 bases. CDR3 sequence: CSVEDTSAGVRSLTDTQYF. Here the CDR3 DNA reads TGCAGCGTTGAAGACACTTCAGCCGGGGTCCGCTCCCTCACAGATACGCAGTATTTT.

The chain is built from TRBV3-1 (or the pseudogene TRBV3-2) and TRBJ2-5, with 7 bases that match TRBD2. The length of the CDR3 is 13 residues. Unmatched junction bases numbered 2, after V lost 4 bases and J lost 3 bases. Germline loops: CDR1 LGHDT, CDR2 YNNKEL (reference sequence). CDR3 bases: TGTGCCAGCAGCCGACGGGGGGAAGAGACCCAGTACTTC. Its protein is CASSRRGEETQYF.

The CDR3 DNA reads TGTGCCAGCAGACTTTTAGGGGGAGACACTGAAGCTTTCTTT. This sequence encodes CASRLLGGDTEAFF. V gene TRBV14 combines with J gene TRBJ1-1; possible D gene TRBD1, 6 bases. Germline V lookup: CDR1 SGHDN, CDR2 FVKESK. This CDR3 is 14 amino acids long. V was shortened by 6 bases and J by 3 bases, with 14 bases between the two germline ends.

The rearrangement joins TRBV30 to TRBJ1-1; 7 nucleotides align to TRBD1. Unmatched junction bases numbered 10, after V lost 6 bases and J lost 6 bases. The germline gives CDR1 GTSNPN, CDR2 SVGIG (reference sequence). CDR3 size: 13 residues. The CDR3 DNA reads TGTGCCTGTCAACAGGGGTGGAGTCCTGAAGCTTTCTTT. This codes for CACQQGWSPEAFF.